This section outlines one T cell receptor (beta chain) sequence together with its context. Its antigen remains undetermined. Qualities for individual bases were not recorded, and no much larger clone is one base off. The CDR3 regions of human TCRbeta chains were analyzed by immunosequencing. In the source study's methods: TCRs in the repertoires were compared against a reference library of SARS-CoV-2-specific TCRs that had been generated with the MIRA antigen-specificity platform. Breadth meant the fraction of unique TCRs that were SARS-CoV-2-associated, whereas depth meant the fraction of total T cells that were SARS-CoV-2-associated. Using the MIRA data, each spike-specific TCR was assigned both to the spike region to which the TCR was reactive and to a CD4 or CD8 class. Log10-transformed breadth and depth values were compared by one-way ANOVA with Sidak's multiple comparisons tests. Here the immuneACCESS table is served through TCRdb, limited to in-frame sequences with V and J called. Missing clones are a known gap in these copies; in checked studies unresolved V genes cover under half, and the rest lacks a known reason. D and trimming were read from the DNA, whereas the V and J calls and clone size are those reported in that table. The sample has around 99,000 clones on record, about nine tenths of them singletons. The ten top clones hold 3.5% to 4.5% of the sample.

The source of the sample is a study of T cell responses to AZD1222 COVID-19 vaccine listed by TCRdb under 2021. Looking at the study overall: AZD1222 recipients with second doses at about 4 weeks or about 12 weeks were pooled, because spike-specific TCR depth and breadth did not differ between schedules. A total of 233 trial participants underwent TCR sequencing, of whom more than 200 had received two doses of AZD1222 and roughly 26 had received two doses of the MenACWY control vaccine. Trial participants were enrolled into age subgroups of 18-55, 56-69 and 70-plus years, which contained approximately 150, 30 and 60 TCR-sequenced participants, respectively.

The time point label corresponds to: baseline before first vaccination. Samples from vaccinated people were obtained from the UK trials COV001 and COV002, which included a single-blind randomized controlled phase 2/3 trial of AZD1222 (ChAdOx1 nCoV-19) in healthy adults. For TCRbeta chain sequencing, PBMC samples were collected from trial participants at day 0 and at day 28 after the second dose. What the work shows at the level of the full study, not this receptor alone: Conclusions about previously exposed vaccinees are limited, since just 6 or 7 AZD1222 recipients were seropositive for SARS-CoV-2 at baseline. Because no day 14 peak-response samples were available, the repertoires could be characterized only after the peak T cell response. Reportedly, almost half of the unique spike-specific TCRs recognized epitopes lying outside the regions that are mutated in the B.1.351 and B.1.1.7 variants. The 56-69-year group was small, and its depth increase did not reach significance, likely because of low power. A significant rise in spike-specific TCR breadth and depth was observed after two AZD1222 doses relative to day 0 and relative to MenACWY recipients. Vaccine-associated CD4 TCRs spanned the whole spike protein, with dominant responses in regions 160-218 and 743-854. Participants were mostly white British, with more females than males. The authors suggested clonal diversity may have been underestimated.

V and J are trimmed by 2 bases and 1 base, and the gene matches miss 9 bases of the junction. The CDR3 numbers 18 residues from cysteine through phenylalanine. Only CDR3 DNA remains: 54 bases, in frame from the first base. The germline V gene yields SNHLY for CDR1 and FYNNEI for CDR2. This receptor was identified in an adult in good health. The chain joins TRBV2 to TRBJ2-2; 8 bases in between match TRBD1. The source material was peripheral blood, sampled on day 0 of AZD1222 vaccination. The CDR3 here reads CASSEPGQGQRNTGELFF. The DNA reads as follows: TGTGCCAGCAGTGAACCTGGACAGGGCCAAAGGAACACCGGGGAGCTGTTTTTT.